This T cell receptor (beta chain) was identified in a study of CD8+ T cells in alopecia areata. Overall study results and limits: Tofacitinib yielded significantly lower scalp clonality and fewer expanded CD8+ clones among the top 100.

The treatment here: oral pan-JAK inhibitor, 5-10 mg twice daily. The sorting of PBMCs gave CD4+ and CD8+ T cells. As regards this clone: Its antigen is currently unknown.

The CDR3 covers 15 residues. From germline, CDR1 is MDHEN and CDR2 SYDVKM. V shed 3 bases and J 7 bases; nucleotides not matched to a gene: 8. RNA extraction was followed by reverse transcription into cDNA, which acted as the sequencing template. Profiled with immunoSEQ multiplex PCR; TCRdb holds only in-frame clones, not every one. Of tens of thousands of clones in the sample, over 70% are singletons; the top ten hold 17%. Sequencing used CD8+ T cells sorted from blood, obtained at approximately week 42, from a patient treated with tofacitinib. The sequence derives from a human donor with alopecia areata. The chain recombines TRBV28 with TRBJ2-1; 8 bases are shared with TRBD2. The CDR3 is CASSFGVVAGNEQFF. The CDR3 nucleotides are TGTGCCAGCAGTTTTGGGGTCGTAGCGGGGAATGAGCAGTTCTTC.